Listed here are 17 T cell receptor beta chains from one sample, sequenced in a study of Graves' ophthalmopathy and Graves' hyperthyroidism. Amplifying from RNA transcripts, the study obtained TCR beta CDR3 regions. Amplification began with first-round RT-PCR using HTBI primers, then second-round multiplex PCR was performed. TCRdb re-called the multiplex PCR reads through MiXCR, storing one row per CDR3 protein. The sample holds roughly 500,000 distinct CDR3 sequences; approximately 15% are singletons and the top ten take roughly 10%. Sequenced material: blood. These receptors were obtained from a woman aged 25-40 years with Graves' ophthalmopathy.

This clonotype was picked up many times. The CDR3 region has the DNA TGCAGTGCTAGAGCAAATAGCGGGAGCTCCTACGAGCAGTACTTC. This encodes CSARANSGSSYEQYF. This chain uses TRBV20-1 with TRBJ2-7; 9 bases fit TRBD2. This CDR3 comprises 15 residues. V shed 1 base, J shed 0 bases, and the junction held 4 bases outside the gene matches. Germline loops: CDR1 DFQATT, CDR2 SNEGSKA (reference sequence).

The table lists this clonotype with many counts. The genes are TRBV28 and TRBJ1-5; D is possibly TRBD1 (6 bases). This CDR3 has 15 residues. Trimming cost V 7 bases and J 1 base, with 14 bases left between them. Germline CDR1 MDHEN, CDR2 SYDVKM. As DNA, the CDR3 is TGTGCCAGCAACCCGGGACAAATAAGCAATCAGCCCCAGCATTTT. Translated, it gives CASNPGQISNQPQHF.

This chain joins TRBV19 and TRBJ2-4, with D perhaps being TRBD1 or TRBD2 (5 bases each). This CDR3 region has 14 residues. With 2 bases removed from V and 10 bases from J, the gap between germline ends came to 15 bases. The germline V gene has CDR1 LNHDA and CDR2 SQIVND (reference sequence). The CDR3 coding sequence is TGTGCCAGTAGTATACGGGACCGCGCTTGGATTCAGTACTTC. This encodes CASSIRDRAWIQYF.

This clonotype was picked up many times. The rearrangement joins TRBV12-3 or TRBV12-4 to TRBJ2-7, with TRBD1 identical over 8 bases. CDR3 length: 15 residues. Unmatched junction bases numbered 10, after V lost 6 bases and J lost 3 bases. The CDR3 loop reads CASSPLDRGIYEQYF. The CDR3 coding sequence is TGTGCCAGCAGCCCCCTTGACAGGGGTATCTACGAGCAGTACTTC.

There are many counts of this clonotype. The chain uses TRBV12-3 or TRBV12-4 and TRBJ2-7, with TRBD2 matching 9 bases. V shed 2 bases and J 0 bases; nucleotides not matched to a gene: 8. CDR3 length: 17 residues. The CDR3 coding sequence is TGTGCCAGCAGTTTAAGAGCGGGAGGCAGGAGCTCCTACGAGCAGTACTTC. It specifies CASSLRAGGRSSYEQYF.

This clonotype was counted between two and nine times. A much larger clone differs by one base, so this may be a read error. The chain is built from TRBV4-1 and TRBJ2-5; D is undetermined. Germline lookup yields CDR1 MGHRA and CDR2 YSYEKL. The CDR3 length is 16 residues. With 4 bases removed from V and 0 bases from J, the gap between germline ends came to 15 bases. This CDR3 is CASSLLGWTYQETQYF. Written as DNA, the CDR3 is TGCGCCAGCAGCCTGCTGGGCTGGACGTACCAAGAGACCCAGTACTTC.

This clonotype was seen only a few times. The V gene is TRBV6-5, the J gene TRBJ2-5; unclear D gene. Trimming shortened V by 0 bases and J by 2 bases, and 13 bases separated the two germline ends. The CDR3 has 16 residues. CDR1 is MNHEY, CDR2 SVGAGI, per germline. The CDR3 region is CASSYSSSSPQETQYF. CDR3 nucleotide sequence: TGTGCCAGCAGTTACTCGTCCAGCAGTCCTCAAGAGACCCAGTACTTC.

Ten or more counts support this clonotype. V and J are TRBV6-5 and TRBJ2-5; D remains unclear. Germline CDR1 MNHEY, CDR2 SVGAGI. V was trimmed by 2 bases and J by 5 bases, leaving 15 bases between them. This CDR3 region has 15 residues. The CDR3 DNA is TGTGCCAGCAGTTACCACGCGAGTAGTAGGGAGACCCAGTACTTC. It codes for CASSYHASSRETQYF.

This clonotype has ten or more counts. The chain couples TRBV5-1 to TRBJ2-2, with D unclear. Germline CDR1 reads SGHRS; CDR2 reads YFSETQ. Trimming removed 4 bases from V and 2 bases from J, with 9 bases in between. The CDR3 extends over 14 amino acids. The CDR3, as DNA: TGCGCCAGCAGCCGGGCCCACAACACCGGGGAGCTGTTTTTT. Residues: CASSRAHNTGELFF.

As to this clonotype: A junction end diverges from the germline sequence, so it may reflect a read error. The chain links TRBV11-2 to TRBJ2-4; 13 bases match TRBD2. The CDR3 is 16 residues long. Germline CDR1 and CDR2: SGHAT and FQNNGV. The CDR3 coding sequence is TGTGCCAGCAGCTTAGGTGGACTAGCGGGAGTAAACATTAAGTACTTC. Encoded protein: CASSLGGLAGVNIKYF. The full variable domain, in which reference TRBV11-2 and TRBJ2-4 provide the parts outside the CDR3, is EAGVAQSPRYKIIEKRQSVAFWCNPISGHATLYWYQQILGQGPKLLIQFQNNGVVDDSQLPKDRFSAERLKGVDSTLKIQPAKLEDSAVYLCASSLGGLAGVNIKYFGAGTRLSVL.

This clonotype was found many times. The rearrangement joins TRBV7-8 to TRBJ2-7; TRBD1 agrees at 12 bases. V lost 0 bases and J lost 4; bases outside the gene matches: 7. Germline CDR1 is SGHVS and CDR2 is FQNEAQ. The CDR3 length is 17 residues. CDR3 protein: CASSLAGPGQGAYEQYF. The CDR3 DNA sequence: TGTGCCAGCAGCTTAGCGGGACCGGGACAGGGGGCGTACGAGCAGTACTTC.

In this sample, this clonotype turned up a few times. The chain has TRBV19 and TRBJ2-6; perhaps TRBD1 as D (6 bases). This CDR3 region has 15 residues. V was clipped by 4 bases and J by 3 bases, with 10 bases between them. CDR1 is LNHDA, CDR2 SQIVND, per germline (reference sequence). This CDR3 is CASSTRTVGANVLTF. The CDR3, as DNA: TGTGCCAGTAGTACCCGGACAGTTGGGGCCAACGTCCTGACTTTC. Supplemented by reference TRBV19 and TRBJ2-6, the full variable domain reads DGGITQSPKYLFRKEGQNVTLSCEQNLNHDAMYWYRQDPGQGLRLIYYSQIVNDFQKGDIAEGYSVSREKKESFPLTVTSAQKNPTAFYLCASSTRTVGANVLTFGAGSRLTVL.

As for this clonotype: A much bigger clone sits one base away, suggesting this may be a read error. This CDR3 is missing its conserved last phenylalanine or tryptophan, likely due to a read error. The rearrangement joins TRBV12-5 to TRBJ2-5, with 7 bases that match TRBD1. The germline gives CDR1 LGHNT, CDR2 FRNRAP. Trimming took 0 bases from V and 1 from J; bases not matched to a gene: 2. CDR3 length: 15 residues. The CDR3 nucleotides read TGTGCTAGTGGTTTGGTACAGGGGACCCAAGAGACCCAGTACTCC. Translated: CASGLVQGTQETQYS.

This clonotype was seen ten or more times. This sequence joins TRBV3-1 and TRBJ1-1; TRBD1 matches 7 bases. This CDR3 is built from 13 residues. Unmatched junction bases numbered 1, after V lost 6 bases and J lost 0 bases. The V gene's germline CDR1 is LGHDT and CDR2 YNNKEL (reference sequence). The CDR3 nucleotides read TGTGCCAGCAGTCAGGGGGTGAACACTGAAGCTTTCTTT. It specifies CASSQGVNTEAFF.

This clonotype was seen at least ten times. This sequence joins TRBV11-2 and TRBJ2-5; the D gene is possibly TRBD2 (6 bases). CDR3 length equals 15 residues. Trimming removed 5 bases from V and 4 bases from J, with 17 bases in between. CDR1 SGHAT and CDR2 FQNNGV come from the germline V gene. In DNA form, the CDR3 reads TGTGCCAGCAGCCCGGTGGGGGGTACGCCAGAGACCCAGTACTTC. This gives the protein CASSPVGGTPETQYF.

This clonotype was detected only a few times. V and J are TRBV3-1 and TRBJ1-3, with a possible D match to TRBD1 (5 bases). V was cut by 1 base and J by 3 bases, with 10 bases left in between. Per the germline V gene, CDR1 is LGHDT and CDR2 is YNNKEL (reference sequence). This CDR3 is built from 15 residues. The CDR3 nucleotides are TGTGCCAGCAGCCAAGTCCCGGGACGTGGAAACACCATATATTTT. This translates into CASSQVPGRGNTIYF.

This clonotype was counted many times. The V gene is TRBV28, the J gene TRBJ1-5; 8 bases line up with TRBD1. The V gene end was trimmed by 5 bases and the J gene end by 0 bases; junction bases not matched to a gene: 3. The CDR3 totals 15 residues. The germline CDR1 and CDR2 sequences are MDHEN and SYDVKM. CDR3 nucleotide sequence: TGTGCCAGCAGTCGACAGGGGCCTAGCAATCAGCCCCAGCATTTT. Its protein is CASSRQGPSNQPQHF. Full variable domain (missing parts from reference TRBV28 and TRBJ1-5): DVKVTQSSRYLVKRTGEKVFLECVQDMDHENMFWYRQDPGLGLRLIYFSYDVKMKEKGDIPEGYSVSREKKERFSLILESASTNQTSMYLCASSRQGPSNQPQHFGDGTRLSIL.